This entry describes one T cell receptor beta chain. The source of the sample is a study of CD8+ T cells in alopecia areata. In the study overall: For 6 to 18 months, tofacitinib was taken, and 6 months off drug followed.

The CDR3 loop spans 15 amino acids. Per the germline V gene, CDR1 is SGHTA and CDR2 is FQGNSA. The V end lost 2 bases, the J end lost 2 bases, and 12 bases lay between the germline ends. RNA, once extracted, was reverse transcribed into cDNA for use as the sequencing template. Sequencing used immunoSEQ multiplex PCR; TCRdb keeps in-frame clones, though not all of them. The table records more than 200,000 clones, approximately 45% of them present only once. Documented treatment: oral pan-JAK inhibitor, 5-10 mg twice daily. Here the sequenced sample was CD4+ T cells sorted from blood, taken at roughly week 38, from a patient treated with tofacitinib. The TCR originated in a human donor with alopecia areata. V is TRBV7-2 and J is TRBJ1-2; D possibly corresponds to TRBD1 (5 bases). The CDR3 loop reads CASSLSAGANYGYTF. The CDR3 DNA reads as TGTGCCAGCAGCTTATCTGCTGGGGCCAACTATGGCTACACCTTC.